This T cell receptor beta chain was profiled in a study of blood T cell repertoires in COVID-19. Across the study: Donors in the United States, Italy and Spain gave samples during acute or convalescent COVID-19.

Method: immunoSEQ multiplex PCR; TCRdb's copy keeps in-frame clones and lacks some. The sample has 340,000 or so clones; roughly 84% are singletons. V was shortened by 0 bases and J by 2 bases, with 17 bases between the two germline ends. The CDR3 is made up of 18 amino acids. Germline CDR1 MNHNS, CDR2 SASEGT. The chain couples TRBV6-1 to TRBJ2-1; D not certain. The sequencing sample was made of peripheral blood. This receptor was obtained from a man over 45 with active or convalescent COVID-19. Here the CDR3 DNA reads TGTGCCAGCAGTGAAGCCCCCCATTTCCAGGTGGCCTACAATGAGCAGTTCTTC. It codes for CASSEAPHFQVAYNEQFF.